These 25 T cell receptor beta chains were all obtained from the same sample, sequenced in a study of radiotherapy plus CTLA-4 blockade in lung cancer. Data came from immunoSEQ multiplex PCR; TCRdb stores just in-frame clones and leaves some out. The sample lists 45,000 or so clones; 70% to 80% were seen once. The sample in question was peripheral blood, obtained from a patient treated with radiotherapy plus ipilimumab. The receptors here all came from a human donor with non-small cell lung cancer who had stable disease on radiotherapy plus ipilimumab.

This clone was seen a few times. The chain combines TRBV5-6 with TRBJ2-2, with 12 bases identical to TRBD1. Germline V CDR1 and CDR2: SGHDT, YYEEEE. The CDR3 has 15 residues. V gave up 2 bases and J gave up 8 bases; unmatched junction bases: 4. The CDR3 nucleotides read TGTGCCAGCAGCTTACGGGACAGGGGGCTGGGGGAGCTGTTTTTT. As protein: CASSLRDRGLGELFF.

The CDR3 DNA follows: TGTGCCAGCAGCTTAGTCGTGAAGAACACTGAAGCTTTCTTT. Its protein is CASSLVVKNTEAFF. V gene TRBV11-2 combines with J gene TRBJ1-1, with D uncertain. CDR1 is SGHAT, CDR2 FQNNGV, per germline. Trimming pared 1 base from V and 1 base from J, leaving 7 bases between. The CDR3 has 14 amino acids.

This chain uses TRBV9 with TRBJ1-1; D call uncertain. CDR3 length: 11 residues. Germline V CDR1 and CDR2: SGDLS, YYNGEE. Trimming shortened V by 0 bases and J by 4 bases, and 1 base separated the two germline ends. CDR3 nucleotides: TGTGCCAGCAGCGTAGTCACTGAAGCTTTCTTT. Its translation: CASSVVTEAFF.

The V call is TRBV7-2, the J call TRBJ2-7; TRBD2 might be the D (7 bases). Trimming removed 4 bases from V and 4 bases from J, with 11 bases in between. Looked up from germline, CDR1 is SGHTA and CDR2 is FQGNSA. The length of the CDR3 is 13 residues. The CDR3 sequence: CASSSRGGYEQYF. CDR3 bases: TGTGCCAGCAGCTCAAGGGGGGGTTACGAGCAGTACTTC.

This chain uses TRBV11-2 with TRBJ2-6; D ambiguous. V lost 4 bases, J lost 0 bases, and 7 bases lay in between. The CDR3 totals 15 residues. The germline V gene has CDR1 SGHAT and CDR2 FQNNGV. CDR3 residues: CASSSIRSGANVLTF. The CDR3 region has the DNA TGTGCCAGCAGCTCGATTCGCTCTGGGGCCAACGTCCTGACTTTC.

In this sample, this clone turned up once. The V gene is TRBV6-6, the J gene TRBJ1-5; TRBD1 matches at 7 bases. J was trimmed by 5 bases and V by 6 bases; bases with no gene match: 7. This CDR3 has 14 amino acids. Germline assignment: CDR1 MNHNY and CDR2 SVGAGI (reference sequence). The DNA for the CDR3 is TGTGCCAGCAGCCGACAGGGATGGGATCAGCCCCAGCATTTT. It specifies CASSRQGWDQPQHF.

This clone was detected only once. The chain has TRBV13 and TRBJ1-5, with 7 bases matching TRBD1. The germline V gene has CDR1 PRHDT and CDR2 FYEKMQ (reference sequence). J gave up 2 bases and V 3 bases, and 1 base lay outside the gene matches. The CDR3 contains 14 residues. CDR3 sequence reads: CASSFGQGNQPQHF. In DNA form, the CDR3 reads TGTGCCAGCAGCTTCGGACAGGGCAATCAGCCCCAGCATTTT.

V and J are TRBV18 and TRBJ1-3, with D possibly being TRBD1 (6 bases). This CDR3 is 14 amino acids long. V was clipped by 3 bases and J by 6 bases, with 12 bases between them. CDR1 is KGHSH, CDR2 LQKENI, per germline. CDR3 bases: TGTGCCAGCTCACCCGGACAGACCCTAAACACCATATATTTT. It encodes CASSPGQTLNTIYF. Based on the CDR3 plus reference TRBV18 and TRBJ1-3, the full variable domain is NAGVMQNPRHLVRRRGQEARLRCSPMKGHSHVYWYRQLPEEGLKFMVYLQKENIIDESGMPKERFSAEFPKEGPSILRIQQVVRGDSAAYFCASSPGQTLNTIYFGEGSWLTVV.

The V gene is TRBV9, the J gene TRBJ1-1, with D possibly matching TRBD1 (5 bases). Per germline, CDR1 SGDLS and CDR2 YYNGEE. This CDR3 is 14 amino acids long. The germline V and J ends were trimmed by 0 bases and 7 bases, with 13 bases remaining between them. For the CDR3, the DNA is TGTGCCAGCAGCGTAGTGGAAGGGGTGAGTGAAGCTTTCTTT. Its protein product is CASSVVEGVSEAFF.

CDR3 loop: CASSTQDGYNEQFF. CDR3 sequence (DNA): TGTGCCAGCAGTACCCAGGACGGCTACAATGAGCAGTTCTTC. The chain employs TRBV6-6 and TRBJ2-1; D not certain. The V and J ends lost 5 bases and 3 bases respectively, with 11 bases between them. The CDR3 sequence is 14 residues long. Germline V gene data show CDR1 as MNHNY and CDR2 as SVGAGI (reference sequence).

The J gene is TRBJ1-5, the V gene TRBV25-1; D is possibly TRBD1 (6 bases). Germline CDR1 and CDR2: MGHDK and SYGVNS. This CDR3 region has 16 residues. Trimming removed 3 bases from V and 4 bases from J, with 16 bases in between. The CDR3 sequence: CASSDRRDINNQPQHF. DNA of the CDR3: TGTGCCAGCAGTGATCGGAGGGACATCAATAATCAGCCCCAGCATTTT.

Regarding this clone: A junction end diverges from the germline sequence, so it may reflect a read error. The gene calls are TRBV4-2 and TRBJ1-5; D is uncertain. CDR3 length: 14 residues. CDR1 is LGHNA and CDR2 is YNFKEQ in the germline V gene. The CDR3 spells CASSQDQGRQAQHF. In DNA, the CDR3 is TGTGCCAGCAGCCAAGATCAAGGGCGTCAGGCCCAGCATTTT.

This clone was detected only once. This chain joins TRBV10-3 and TRBJ1-6, with TRBD1 as a possible D gene (6 bases). V was trimmed by 10 bases and J by 10 bases, leaving 20 bases between them. The length of the CDR3 is 14 residues. From germline, CDR1 is ENHRY and CDR2 SYGVKD. The CDR3 region is CATLYVPGESPLHF. CDR3 DNA sequence: TGTGCCACCCTCTACGTACCAGGGGAATCACCCCTCCACTTT.

CDR3 nucleotides: TGTGCCAGCAGCTCAGGGGTACTGGGGGTGAAGAGTGGCTACACCTTC. Amino acids: CASSSGVLGVKSGYTF. The V call is TRBV7-2, the J call TRBJ1-2, with a weak D call TRBD1 (6 bases). The germline V and J ends were trimmed by 4 bases and 7 bases, with 22 bases remaining between them. Germline V lookup: CDR1 SGHTA, CDR2 FQGNSA. This CDR3 contains 16 residues.

The rearrangement links TRBV9 to TRBJ2-4, with 10 positions matching TRBD1. CDR1 and CDR2 from the germline V gene are SGDLS and YYNGEE. V was pared by 2 bases and J by 6 bases, with 11 bases of the junction left unmatched. The CDR3 is made up of 17 amino acids. CDR3 nucleotide sequence: TGTGCCAGCAGCGTTAGGGACGACAGGGGGCAGGGAAACATTCAGTACTTC. This encodes CASSVRDDRGQGNIQYF.

This clone is a singleton in its sample. The chain recombines TRBV19 with TRBJ2-7; 7 bases match TRBD1. The CDR3 has 14 amino acids. The J segment lost 0 bases and the V segment lost 6 bases, leaving 5 bases of the junction unmatched. Germline V lookup: CDR1 LNHDA, CDR2 SQIVND (reference sequence). As DNA, the CDR3 is TGTGCCAGTAGGAAGGACAGGAGCTCCTACGAGCAGTACTTC. Residues: CASRKDRSSYEQYF.

The chain couples TRBV9 to TRBJ2-3; 11 bases are a match to TRBD2. With 4 bases clipped from V and 3 bases from J, the junction kept 7 bases outside the gene matches. The germline gives CDR1 SGDLS, CDR2 YYNGEE. The CDR3 is 16 residues long. CDR3 DNA sequence: TGTGCCAGCAGCCCCCGCCGACTAGCGGGAACAGATACGCAGTATTTT. This gives the protein CASSPRRLAGTDTQYF.

The chain links TRBV12-5 to TRBJ2-7, with 7 bases fitting TRBD1. The CDR3 has 13 amino acids. Germline V gene sequence: CDR1 LGHNT, CDR2 FRNRAP. Trimming at V came to 6 bases and at J to 5 bases, leaving 7 bases not matched to a gene. CDR3 DNA: TGTGCTAGTGGGCCCCTGACAGGGAACGAGCAGTACTTC. Protein sequence: CASGPLTGNEQYF.

The chain carries TRBV6-1 and TRBJ2-7; D is possibly TRBD2 (6 bases). V gave up 0 bases and J gave up 5 bases, with 11 bases separating them. This CDR3 has 14 residues. In germline, CDR1 is MNHNS, CDR2 SASEGT. For the CDR3, the DNA is TGTGCCAGCAGTGAAGCTTTGGGAGGAAACGAGCAGTACGTC. It translates to CASSEALGGNEQYV.

This sequence joins TRBV6-5 and TRBJ1-2; tentative D call: TRBD1 (5 bases). This CDR3 has 13 amino acids. Trimming took off 5 bases at V and 7 bases at J, with 14 bases between the two ends. CDR1 and CDR2 from the germline V gene are MNHEY and SVGAGI. In nucleotides, the CDR3 is TGTGCCAGCAGTGAAGCCAGGGTTGGTGGCTACACCTTC. Protein sequence: CASSEARVGGYTF.

This clone showed up just once. The chain is built from TRBV2 and TRBJ2-7; no firm D call. Trimming pared 4 bases from V and 5 bases from J, leaving 12 bases between. The CDR3 is 13 amino acids. Germline V lookup: CDR1 SNHLY, CDR2 FYNNEI. CDR3 residues: CASSGASLHEQYV. The CDR3 coding sequence is TGTGCCAGCAGTGGCGCTAGTCTCCACGAGCAGTACGTC.

The chain links TRBV6-1 to TRBJ1-2; D is undetermined. The CDR3 is 14 amino acids. V lost 7 bases, J lost 0 bases, and 12 bases lay in between. Germline values: CDR1 MNHNS, CDR2 SASEGT. The CDR3 protein is CASNWGNANYGYTF. In DNA, the CDR3 is TGTGCCAGCAATTGGGGAAACGCTAACTATGGCTACACCTTC.

The V and J genes are TRBV18 and TRBJ1-6; 7 positions agree with TRBD1. Trimming at V came to 8 bases and at J to 10 bases, leaving 11 bases not matched to a gene. Germline assignment: CDR1 KGHSH and CDR2 LQKENI. The CDR3 extends over 14 amino acids. For the CDR3, the DNA is TGTGCCAGCCACCGACAGGGCCTAGGATCACCCCTCCACTTT. It is translated as CASHRQGLGSPLHF.

Turning to this clone: The sample contains more than one DNA sequence encoding this CDR3. The chain combines TRBV11-2 with TRBJ2-7, with D perhaps matching TRBD1 (5 bases). Looked up from germline, CDR1 is SGHAT and CDR2 is FQNNGV. The CDR3 is 14 residues long. Trimming left V 0 bases short and J 2 bases short, with 8 bases between. The CDR3 is CASSLEQGAYEQYF. The CDR3 nucleotides read TGTGCCAGCAGCTTAGAGCAGGGTGCCTACGAGCAGTACTTC.

The rearrangement joins TRBV28 to TRBJ1-5; a weak D match, TRBD1 (5 bases). V was pared by 7 bases and J by 4 bases, with 23 bases between. The CDR3 extends over 17 amino acids. Looked up from germline, CDR1 is MDHEN and CDR2 is SYDVKM. CDR3 region: CASTSGGTPSPNQPQHF. As DNA, the CDR3 is TGTGCCAGCACCTCCGGGGGGACCCCAAGCCCAAATCAGCCCCAGCATTTT.